Listed here are 29 T cell receptor beta chains from one sample, sequenced in a study of Ad26.COV2.S vaccination and SARS-CoV-2 variants. Treatment: about 20 received Ad26.COV2.S at low or high dose, single or two shots; about five received placebo; per-sample allocation not given. Repertoires come from day 63 after the first vaccine or placebo injection. Measured with immunoSEQ multiplex PCR; TCRdb has only the in-frame clones, and not every one. Of roughly 500,000 clones listed, roughly 87% are singletons. Source: peripheral blood, taken in a trial of Ad26.COV2.S vaccine versus placebo. These receptors all come from a person aged 18 to 59 who received the Ad26.COV2.S COVID-19 vaccine or a placebo.

The rearrangement joins TRBV24-1 to TRBJ2-1; TRBD2 matches 12 bases. The CDR3 has 16 amino acids. Trimming removed 2 bases from V and 7 bases from J; junction bases left unmatched: 5. Per the germline V gene, CDR1 is KGHDR and CDR2 is SFDVKD. This chain's CDR3 is CATSDYRLAGENEQFF. As DNA, the CDR3 is TGTGCCACCAGTGATTATAGACTAGCGGGAGAGAATGAGCAGTTCTTC.

The V gene is TRBV5-1, the J gene TRBJ2-1; D perhaps matches TRBD2 (5 bases). The CDR3 runs to 15 residues. Trimming shortened V by 0 bases and J by 9 bases, and 16 bases separated the two germline ends. Germline CDR1 is SGHRS and CDR2 is YFSETQ. The CDR3 loop is CASSLGPGDYGEQFF. CDR3 in DNA: TGCGCCAGCAGCTTGGGTCCCGGGGATTACGGTGAGCAGTTCTTC.

The rearrangement uses TRBV5-1 and TRBJ2-1, with 10 bases identical to TRBD1. There are 18 residues in the CDR3. V gave up 2 bases and J gave up 4 bases; unmatched junction bases: 12. Germline V gene data show CDR1 as SGHRS and CDR2 as YFSETQ. CDR3 sequence: CASSFGRRTGGPYNEQFF. The CDR3 nucleotides read TGCGCCAGCAGCTTCGGACGGAGGACAGGGGGTCCTTACAATGAGCAGTTCTTC.

V is TRBV6-5 and J is TRBJ1-3; 7 bases map to TRBD1. This CDR3 region has 14 residues. Germline V lookup: CDR1 MNHEY, CDR2 SVGAGI. V was clipped by 6 bases and J by 0 bases; unmatched bases: 2. The CDR3 nucleotides read TGTGCCAGCAGCAGGGACAGCTCTGGAAACACCATATATTTT. Protein: CASSRDSSGNTIYF.

This chain links TRBV15 with TRBJ2-7; D perhaps matches TRBD2 (6 bases). The CDR3 loop spans 16 amino acids. The germline CDR1 and CDR2 sequences are LNHNV and YYDKDF (reference sequence). V lost 1 base to trimming and J lost 0 bases, with 13 bases between them. DNA for the CDR3: TGTGCCACCAGCAGAGGGGGACTTGAAAGCTCCTACGAGCAGTACGTC. It yields the protein CATSRGGLESSYEQYV.

The sample holds a few counts of this clone. The chain links TRBV7-9 to TRBJ1-6; D is possibly TRBD1 (6 bases). With 5 bases removed from V and 4 bases from J, the gap between germline ends came to 18 bases. The CDR3 is 17 amino acids. Germline V gene sequence: CDR1 SEHNR, CDR2 FQNEAQ (reference sequence). The CDR3 region has the DNA TGTGCCAGCAGCGATTTAGGGGTTAGGGGGTATAATTCACCCCTCCACTTT. Amino acid sequence: CASSDLGVRGYNSPLHF.

The rearrangement uses TRBV7-2 and TRBJ2-5, with D unclear. Germline-derived CDR1 and CDR2 are SGHTA and FQGNSA. The CDR3 contains 14 residues. Trimming took 7 bases from V and 2 from J, leaving 14 bases between them. The CDR3 bases are TGTGCCAGCACCTCTACGGCAGGACAAGAGACCCAGTACTTC. Translation: CASTSTAGQETQYF.

V and J are TRBV7-3 and TRBJ1-1; 7 bases align to TRBD1. Germline CDR1 SGHTA, CDR2 FQGTGA. The junction had 5 bases not matched to a gene; V was cut back by 5 bases and J by 5 bases. The CDR3 has 13 amino acids. DNA for the CDR3: TGTGCCAGCAGCGCAACAGGGGAAACTGAAGCTTTCTTT. Translated: CASSATGETEAFF.

V usage is TRBV5-1 and J usage is TRBJ1-2; perhaps TRBD1 as D (5 bases). Germline-derived CDR1 and CDR2 are SGHRS and YFSETQ. The CDR3 has 14 residues. The V gene lost 7 bases and the J gene lost 8 bases, with 21 bases spanning the gap. CDR3 bases: TGCGCCAGCGGTCAGGGCGCTGCCAGGACGGGCTACACCTTC. As protein: CASGQGAARTGYTF.

The rearrangement links TRBV14 to TRBJ2-3, with 10 bases fitting TRBD2. This CDR3 contains 17 residues. Germline V gene sequence: CDR1 SGHDN, CDR2 FVKESK. V lost 4 bases and J lost 0; bases outside the gene matches: 7. This chain's CDR3 is CASSRWTSGGSTDTQYF. The DNA for the CDR3 is TGTGCCAGCAGCCGCTGGACTAGCGGAGGGAGCACAGATACGCAGTATTTT.

The CDR3 DNA sequence: TGTGCCAGCAGCTTAACAGGGGATCACGGCTACACCTTC. The encoded protein is CASSLTGDHGYTF. The chain joins TRBV7-3 to TRBJ1-2; D is perhaps TRBD1 (5 bases). The CDR3 has 13 amino acids. With 0 bases removed from V and 8 bases from J, the gap between germline ends came to 10 bases. Germline CDR1 is SGHTA and CDR2 is FQGTGA.

This chain joins TRBV9 and TRBJ1-6; maybe TRBD1 (5 bases). V gave up 0 bases and J gave up 8 bases, with 15 bases separating them. This CDR3 has 16 residues. Per the germline V gene, CDR1 is SGDLS and CDR2 is YYNGEE. The CDR3 spells CASSVGGYPGHSPLHF. CDR3 sequence (DNA): TGTGCCAGCAGCGTAGGGGGGTACCCAGGGCATTCACCCCTCCACTTT.

The chain has TRBV4-3 and TRBJ1-5; the D is unclear. This CDR3 spans 17 amino acids. Looked up from germline, CDR1 is LGHNA and CDR2 is YSLEER. Trimming shortened V by 0 bases and J by 1 base, and 13 bases separated the two germline ends. The CDR3 here is CASSQDLEVGSNQPQHF. CDR3 sequence (DNA): TGCGCCAGCAGCCAAGATCTGGAGGTGGGCAGCAATCAGCCCCAGCATTTT.

The chain employs TRBV28 and TRBJ1-2, with D maybe TRBD1 (6 bases). Trimming cost V 6 bases and J 5 bases, with 13 bases left between them. Germline V gives CDR1 MDHEN, CDR2 SYDVKM. There are 13 residues in the CDR3. The CDR3 loop reads CASRPSDRYGYTF. For the CDR3, the DNA is TGTGCCAGCAGACCGTCGGACAGATATGGCTACACCTTC.

The chain employs TRBV5-4 and TRBJ1-1, with D perhaps TRBD1 (5 bases). This CDR3 has 15 residues. Germline V gene data show CDR1 as SGHNT and CDR2 as YYREEE (reference sequence). V was pared by 0 bases and J by 1 base, with 10 bases between. The CDR3: CASSLGGTGNTEAFF. CDR3 bases: TGTGCCAGCAGCTTGGGCGGGACGGGGAACACTGAAGCTTTCTTT.

The V gene is TRBV4-2, the J gene TRBJ1-6, with D uncertain. V was cut by 4 bases and J by 14 bases, with 18 bases left in between. This CDR3 comprises 14 residues. Per germline, CDR1 LGHNA and CDR2 YNFKEQ. The CDR3 DNA reads TGTGCCAGCAGCCCCGACACCGGCGGCACGGCCCTCCACTTT. It translates to CASSPDTGGTALHF.

The chain is built from TRBV20-1 and TRBJ2-7; D is possibly TRBD1 or TRBD2 (5 bases each). With 7 bases removed from V and 3 bases from J, the gap between germline ends came to 10 bases. Germline V gene sequence: CDR1 DFQATT, CDR2 SNEGSKA (reference sequence). This CDR3 is built from 11 residues. The CDR3 DNA reads TGCAGTGGAGGGGAGTTCTACGAGCAGTACTTC. It translates to CSGGEFYEQYF.

This sequence joins TRBV18 and TRBJ2-1; D gene ambiguous. V was trimmed by 6 bases and J by 7 bases, leaving 13 bases between them. CDR1 and CDR2 (germline): KGHSH, LQKENI. The CDR3 loop spans 13 amino acids. In DNA, the CDR3 is TGTGCCAGCTCGAAGTTGTTCGGAAATGAGCAGTTCTTC. This sequence encodes CASSKLFGNEQFF.

The V gene is TRBV30, the J gene TRBJ1-3; D gene uncertain. The germline V and J ends were trimmed by 4 bases and 0 bases, with 10 bases remaining between them. CDR1 is GTSNPN and CDR2 is SVGIG in the germline V gene (reference sequence). The CDR3 runs to 14 residues. CDR3 bases: TGTGCCTGGACGTTGCTAAACTCTGGAAACACCATATATTTT. Its protein is CAWTLLNSGNTIYF.

The gene calls are TRBV6-5 and TRBJ2-3; D unclear. The V end lost 2 bases, the J end lost 1 base, and 7 bases lay between the germline ends. CDR3 length: 14 amino acids. Germline V lookup: CDR1 MNHEY, CDR2 SVGAGI. CDR3 sequence (DNA): TGTGCCAGCAGTTACAGTGATGGCACAGATACGCAGTATTTT. Its translation is CASSYSDGTDTQYF.

The chain uses TRBV7-8 and TRBJ1-3; D is uncertain. This CDR3 is built from 12 residues. Germline loops: CDR1 SGHVS, CDR2 FQNEAQ. V lost 6 bases and J 1 base, leaving 4 bases between the germline ends. The CDR3 nucleotides are TGTGCCAGCAGAGCTTCTGGAAACACCATATATTTT. Residues: CASRASGNTIYF.

The chain uses TRBV11-3 and TRBJ1-4; 9 nucleotides align to TRBD1. V shed 5 bases and J 6 bases; nucleotides not matched to a gene: 13. Per germline, CDR1 SGHNT and CDR2 YENEEA. The CDR3 runs 17 residues. The CDR3 loop is CASSPPRGQGQDEKLFF. The CDR3 DNA sequence: TGTGCCAGCAGCCCCCCGCGGGGACAGGGCCAAGATGAAAAACTGTTTTTT.

This clone was observed once. V gene TRBV4-3 combines with J gene TRBJ2-3; no definite D call. The germline V gene has CDR1 LGHNA and CDR2 YSLEER. V dropped 0 bases and J dropped 4 bases, with 8 bases sitting between them. This CDR3 region has 14 residues. CDR3 amino acids: CASSQDLLADTQYF. The CDR3 region has the DNA TGCGCCAGCAGCCAAGATTTGTTGGCAGATACGCAGTATTTT.

The V call is TRBV29-1, the J call TRBJ2-5; no clear D gene. Germline V lookup: CDR1 SQVTM, CDR2 ANQGSEA. The ends were cut back, 4 bases at V and 4 bases at J, with 7 bases in the middle. The CDR3 extends over 11 amino acids. CDR3 protein: CSVGPGETQYF. The CDR3 bases are TGCAGCGTTGGCCCTGGAGAGACCCAGTACTTC.

The CDR3 DNA is TGCGCCAGCAGCCAAGATTCAAGCGGGAGGTACAATGAGCAGTTCTTC. Translated, it gives CASSQDSSGRYNEQFF. The chain carries TRBV4-3 and TRBJ2-1; 9 bases agree with TRBD2. J lost 4 bases, V lost 0 bases, and 4 bases had no gene match. Looked up from germline, CDR1 is LGHNA and CDR2 is YSLEER. The CDR3 runs to 16 residues.

This clone occurred a few times. The chain has TRBV9 and TRBJ2-7; tentatively, D is TRBD1 (5 bases). The CDR3 is 14 amino acids. Trimming took 0 bases from V and 3 from J, leaving 10 bases between them. CDR1 is SGDLS, CDR2 YYNGEE, per germline. The CDR3 protein is CASSVGGPDYEQYF. CDR3 sequence (DNA): TGTGCCAGCAGCGTAGGGGGCCCCGACTACGAGCAGTACTTC. Supplemented by reference TRBV9 and TRBJ2-7, the full variable domain reads DSGVTQTPKHLITATGQRVTLRCSPRSGDLSVYWYQQSLDQGLQFLIQYYNGEERAKGNILERFSAQQFPDLHSELNLSSLELGDSALYFCASSVGGPDYEQYFGPGTRLTVT.

The CDR3 DNA sequence: TGTGCCTGGAGTAAAGGGACTAGCGGGGGGGTATATACGCAGTATTTT. It specifies CAWSKGTSGGVYTQYF. The rearrangement uses TRBV30 and TRBJ2-3; 16 nucleotides agree with TRBD2. The CDR3 covers 16 residues. With V trimmed by 2 bases and J by 7 bases, 6 bases remained unmatched. Per the germline V gene, CDR1 is GTSNPN and CDR2 is SVGIG (reference sequence).

This rearrangement joins TRBV14 to TRBJ2-3; TRBD2 matches 10 bases. V dropped 6 bases and J dropped 2; count of bases not matched to a gene: 14. This CDR3 is built from 18 residues. Per the germline V gene, CDR1 is SGHDN and CDR2 is FVKESK. DNA of the CDR3: TGTGCCAGCAGAGGGGGGGAGAAGCGGGAGGGTGTCACAGATACGCAGTATTTT. Its translation: CASRGGEKREGVTDTQYF.

The chain links TRBV9 to TRBJ1-1, with D tentatively TRBD1 (6 bases). This CDR3 region has 13 residues. Germline V gives CDR1 SGDLS, CDR2 YYNGEE. Trimming removed 0 bases at V and 5 bases at J, with 8 bases between. CDR3 coding DNA: TGTGCCAGCAGCGTAGCGGGGGCGACTGAAGCTTTCTTT. This encodes CASSVAGATEAFF.